These 22 T cell receptor beta chains share one sample of origin, sequenced in a study of cytotoxic CD8 clonotypes in ibrutinib-treated CLL. Generated by immunoSEQ multiplex PCR, the TCRdb table keeps only in-frame clones and is missing some. The table records roughly 110,000 clones, 45% to 65% of them present only once. The specimen was PBMCs, collected after 24 months of ibrutinib treatment. All receptors come from a human donor with chronic lymphocytic leukemia.

The chain is built from TRBV2 and TRBJ1-2, with D maybe TRBD1 (5 bases). Germline V lookup: CDR1 SNHLY, CDR2 FYNNEI. Trimming shortened V by 2 bases and J by 6 bases, and 13 bases separated the two germline ends. The CDR3 covers 14 residues. CDR3 loop: CASSEMEEGDGYTF. In DNA, the CDR3 is TGTGCCAGCAGTGAAATGGAGGAAGGGGATGGCTACACCTTC.

The gene calls are TRBV4-1 and TRBJ1-2; the D is unclear. Germline V gene data show CDR1 as MGHRA and CDR2 as YSYEKL. The CDR3 runs 14 residues. Between the trimmed V and J ends, which lost 1 base and 4 bases, there was a span of 10 bases. The CDR3 sequence: CASSQASGSYGYTF. CDR3 in DNA: TGCGCCAGCAGCCAAGCTTCGGGAAGCTATGGCTACACCTTC.

This clone is large by share. The chain uses TRBV2 and TRBJ2-7; weak D call: TRBD2 (5 bases). Germline CDR1 is SNHLY and CDR2 is FYNNEI. The V and J ends lost 8 bases and 3 bases respectively, with 14 bases between them. The CDR3 length is 13 residues. The CDR3 protein is CASEDGEFYEQYF. The CDR3, as DNA: TGTGCCAGCGAGGATGGGGAGTTCTACGAGCAGTACTTC.

The V and J genes are TRBV2 and TRBJ1-4; D remains ambiguous. Trimming cost V 0 bases and J 2 bases, with 13 bases left between them. This CDR3 is built from 17 residues. Germline CDR1 reads SNHLY; CDR2 reads FYNNEI. Here the CDR3 DNA reads TGTGCCAGCAGTGAAGCGCTTCATGGAGTCACTAATGAAAAACTGTTTTTT. Its translation: CASSEALHGVTNEKLFF.

In this sample, this clone turned up a few times. V and J are TRBV6-4 and TRBJ2-3; 11 bases line up with TRBD2. Germline lookup yields CDR1 MRHNA and CDR2 SNTAGT. V lost 0 bases and J lost 6; bases outside the gene matches: 5. The CDR3 totals 16 residues. DNA of the CDR3: TGTGCCAGCAGTGACTCCTTAGCGGGGGGGCCCGATACGCAGTATTTT. This translates into CASSDSLAGGPDTQYF.

This chain links TRBV7-2 with TRBJ2-5; no reliable D call. Trimming removed 1 base from V and 4 bases from J, with 10 bases in between. The CDR3 covers 14 residues. The V gene's germline CDR1 is SGHTA and CDR2 FQGNSA. The CDR3 DNA reads as TGTGCCAGCAGCTTAGTGGACGGACGAGAGACCCAGTACTTC. It translates to CASSLVDGRETQYF.

This chain links TRBV9 with TRBJ1-1; D uncertain. Trimming took 1 base from V and 10 from J, leaving 20 bases between them. The length of the CDR3 is 15 residues. In germline, CDR1 is SGDLS, CDR2 YYNGEE. CDR3 sequence reads: CASSVSPATYAGAFF. The CDR3 bases are TGTGCCAGCAGCGTATCTCCGGCCACCTACGCGGGAGCTTTCTTT. Together with reference TRBV9 and TRBJ1-1, the CDR3 gives the full variable domain: DSGVTQTPKHLITATGQRVTLRCSPRSGDLSVYWYQQSLDQGLQFLIQYYNGEERAKGNILERFSAQQFPDLHSELNLSSLELGDSALYFCASSVSPATYAGAFFGQGTRLTVV.

This clone was detected a few times. The DNA of the CDR3 is TGTGCCAGCAGCCGAGCTACTAACTATGGCTACACCTTC. Translation: CASSRATNYGYTF. The V gene is TRBV11-3, the J gene TRBJ1-2; no clear D gene. This CDR3 spans 13 amino acids. Germline V gives CDR1 SGHNT, CDR2 YENEEA. Between the trimmed V and J ends, which lost 5 bases and 0 bases, there was a span of 7 bases.

V and J are TRBV30 and TRBJ1-2; D is possibly TRBD1 (6 bases). Trimming took off 1 base at V and 7 bases at J, with 19 bases between the two ends. The germline gives CDR1 GTSNPN, CDR2 SVGIG (reference sequence). This CDR3 spans 15 amino acids. The CDR3 is CAWSEGGTVVGGYTF. In nucleotides, the CDR3 is TGTGCCTGGAGTGAGGGGGGGACGGTTGTGGGTGGCTACACCTTC.

V usage is TRBV5-1 and J usage is TRBJ2-7; D gene unclear. CDR1 SGHRS and CDR2 YFSETQ come from the germline V gene. Between the trimmed V and J ends, which lost 3 bases and 0 bases, there was a span of 4 bases. The CDR3 sequence is 12 residues long. In DNA form, the CDR3 reads TGCGCCAGCAGCTCCCCCTCCTACGAGCAGTACTTC. Its protein product is CASSSPSYEQYF.

The chain is built from TRBV25-1 and TRBJ1-4; 7 bases align to TRBD1. This CDR3 has 15 amino acids. Germline V CDR1 and CDR2: MGHDK, SYGVNS. V was clipped by 6 bases and J by 14 bases; unmatched bases: 18. As DNA, the CDR3 is TGTGCCAGCAGGCAGACAGGGCAGCTGGATCTGGGGCTGTTTTTT. This gives the protein CASRQTGQLDLGLFF.

This clone was seen just once. The chain joins TRBV30 to TRBJ2-1, with 11 bases identical to TRBD1. The length of the CDR3 is 14 residues. Germline CDR1 is GTSNPN and CDR2 is SVGIG (reference sequence). V shed 2 bases and J 10 bases; nucleotides not matched to a gene: 7. Here the CDR3 reads CAWSKGQGGNEQFF. Written as DNA, the CDR3 is TGTGCCTGGAGTAAGGGACAGGGGGGAAACGAGCAGTTCTTC.

V usage is TRBV5-1 and J usage is TRBJ2-7, with unresolved D. CDR1 is SGHRS and CDR2 is YFSETQ in the germline V gene. V lost 4 bases and J 6 bases, leaving 14 bases between the germline ends. The CDR3 runs 13 residues. The CDR3 DNA follows: TGCGCCAGCAGCCTTCAGGAATTAAGCGAGCAGTACTTC. This translates into CASSLQELSEQYF.

This chain links TRBV19 with TRBJ1-1; D is ambiguous. Trimming removed 5 bases at V and 7 bases at J, with 14 bases between. Germline CDR1 is LNHDA and CDR2 is SQIVND (reference sequence). The CDR3 runs to 13 residues. CDR3 sequence reads: CASSPVGTSEAFF. CDR3 sequence (DNA): TGTGCCAGTAGTCCGGTGGGCACCAGTGAAGCTTTCTTT. The complete variable domain, with remaining parts taken from reference TRBV19 and TRBJ1-1, reads DGGITQSPKYLFRKEGQNVTLSCEQNLNHDAMYWYRQDPGQGLRLIYYSQIVNDFQKGDIAEGYSVSREKKESFPLTVTSAQKNPTAFYLCASSPVGTSEAFFGQGTRLTVV.

This chain links TRBV2 with TRBJ2-7; weak D call: TRBD1 (6 bases). The CDR3 is 15 amino acids. Germline values: CDR1 SNHLY, CDR2 FYNNEI. V was cut by 3 bases and J by 7 bases, with 19 bases left in between. The CDR3 DNA reads TGTGCCAGCAGTGATGTCAGGGGCGGTCTAGGGGAGCAGTACTTC. It encodes CASSDVRGGLGEQYF.

There are a few counts of this clone. The chain recombines TRBV2 with TRBJ1-5; D unclear. The CDR3 loop spans 15 amino acids. V lost 0 bases and J lost 0, with 6 bases in between. CDR1 and CDR2 from the germline V gene are SNHLY and FYNNEI. The CDR3 sequence is CASSEAAYSNQPQHF. The DNA for the CDR3 is TGTGCCAGCAGTGAAGCGGCCTATAGCAATCAGCCCCAGCATTTT.

This clone was seen only a few times. The V call is TRBV28, the J call TRBJ2-7, with 9 nucleotides matching TRBD2. J gave up 4 bases and V 6 bases, and 4 bases lay outside the gene matches. Germline lookup yields CDR1 MDHEN and CDR2 SYDVKM. CDR3 size: 13 residues. CDR3 amino acids: CASRRGGIYEQYF. The CDR3 DNA reads as TGTGCCAGCAGGCGGGGGGGTATATACGAGCAGTACTTC.

This clone was seen a handful of times. The genes are TRBV19 and TRBJ2-5, with D perhaps matching TRBD2 (6 bases). This CDR3 region has 14 residues. Germline assignment: CDR1 LNHDA and CDR2 SQIVND (reference sequence). V was shortened by 3 bases and J by 5 bases, with 13 bases between the two germline ends. The CDR3 nucleotides read TGTGCCAGTAGTATCCGGGGAGGCGGGGAGACCCAGTACTTC. It encodes CASSIRGGGETQYF.

The rearrangement uses TRBV11-3 and TRBJ1-6; D is perhaps TRBD1 (5 bases). V was pared by 1 base and J by 3 bases, with 13 bases between. CDR3 length equals 17 residues. CDR1 is SGHNT, CDR2 YENEEA, per germline. The CDR3: CASSLGSGQGYNSPLHF. The CDR3 coding sequence is TGTGCCAGCAGCTTAGGCTCGGGTCAGGGCTATAATTCACCCCTCCACTTT.

V is TRBV11-3 and J is TRBJ2-7; 10 bases are shared with TRBD1. CDR1 is SGHNT, CDR2 YENEEA, per germline. This CDR3 region has 16 residues. Unmatched junction bases numbered 8, after V lost 4 bases and J lost 2 bases. For the CDR3, the DNA is TGTGCCAGCAGCTCCCCCCGGGACAGGGGTACCTACGAGCAGTACTTC. This gives the protein CASSSPRDRGTYEQYF. The full variable domain, completed using reference TRBV11-3 and TRBJ2-7, is EAGVVQSPRYKIIEKKQPVAFWCNPISGHNTLYWYLQNLGQGPELLIRYENEEAVDDSQLPKDRFSAERLKGVDSTLKIQPAELGDSAVYLCASSSPRDRGTYEQYFGPGTRLTVT.

CDR3 in amino acids: CASRSSSAGELFF. DNA for the CDR3: TGTGCCAGCCGGTCTAGCAGCGCCGGGGAGCTGTTTTTT. The rearrangement joins TRBV9 to TRBJ2-2; tentative D call: TRBD2 (5 bases). Germline assignment: CDR1 SGDLS and CDR2 YYNGEE. The V and J ends lost 7 bases and 6 bases respectively, with 13 bases between them. The CDR3 is 13 residues long.

The rearrangement uses TRBV5-4 and TRBJ2-5, with 10 positions matching TRBD1. The CDR3 extends over 16 amino acids. Unmatched junction bases numbered 10, after V lost 4 bases and J lost 4 bases. Germline CDR1 reads SGHNT; CDR2 reads YYREEE (reference sequence). CDR3 region: CASSPTTGGAGETQYF. CDR3 DNA sequence: TGTGCCAGCAGCCCTACGACAGGGGGCGCGGGAGAGACCCAGTACTTC.